The 8 T cell receptor beta chains in this list originate from one sample, sequenced in a study of blood T cells in healthy people across ages. A sample-barcoded 5' primer and a J-beta primer mix were used in a second PCR of roughly 7 to 12 cycles. TCRdb reprocessed the 5' RACE reads with MiXCR, giving one entry per CDR3 protein. The profile shows around 1,900,000 distinct CDR3 sequences, approximately 39% of them singletons. The material sequenced was blood. These receptors all come from a human donor in good health.

This clonotype was seen more than once but under ten times. The V and J genes are TRBV7-2 and TRBJ2-3, with TRBD2 identical over 10 bases. The CDR3 is made up of 18 amino acids. Germline assignment: CDR1 SGHTA and CDR2 FQGNSA. Losses at the gene ends were 1 base for V and 0 bases for J; bases not matched to a gene: 7. CDR3 in DNA: TGTGCCAGCAGCTTAGGTGTCCTAGCGGGGGTTAGCACAGATACGCAGTATTTT. It codes for CASSLGVLAGVSTDTQYF.

A few counts support this clonotype. This chain connects TRBV5-1 to TRBJ2-3, with 7 bases that match TRBD2. This CDR3 spans 15 amino acids. Germline loops: CDR1 SGHRS, CDR2 YFSETQ. V shed 4 bases, J shed 1 base, and the junction held 6 bases outside the gene matches. The CDR3 protein is CASSRGLDGTDTQYF. CDR3 bases: TGCGCCAGCAGCCGCGGACTAGACGGCACAGATACGCAGTATTTT.

This chain connects TRBV29-1 to TRBJ1-5, with D perhaps matching TRBD1 (5 bases). CDR1 SQVTM and CDR2 ANQGSEA come from the germline V gene. The length of the CDR3 is 13 residues. V gave up 0 bases and J gave up 3 bases, with 6 bases separating them. CDR3 nucleotide sequence: TGCAGCGTTGAAGAACAGGCCAATCAGCCCCAGCATTTT. It yields the protein CSVEEQANQPQHF.

The chain uses TRBV28 and TRBJ2-7, with D possibly being TRBD1 (5 bases). CDR1 MDHEN and CDR2 SYDVKM come from the germline V gene. The CDR3 runs to 14 residues. V lost 6 bases to trimming and J lost 3 bases, with 15 bases between them. CDR3 DNA sequence: TGTGCCAGCAGGCAAGGACAAGAAGTCTACGAGCAGTACTTC. This sequence encodes CASRQGQEVYEQYF.

This rearrangement joins TRBV5-5 to TRBJ2-7; TRBD2 matches at 10 bases. Germline trimming cut 1 base from V and 3 bases from J; bases unmatched to any gene: 4. Germline lookup yields CDR1 SGHKS and CDR2 YYEKEE (reference sequence). This CDR3 has 15 amino acids. For the CDR3, the DNA is TGTGCCAGCAGCTTGAGTGTAGCGGGGGGCTACGAGCAGTACTTC. Residues: CASSLSVAGGYEQYF.

There are a few counts of this clonotype. The chain is built from TRBV11-1 and TRBJ2-7; TRBD1 is a possible D gene (5 bases). Germline CDR1 is SGHAT and CDR2 is FQDESV (reference sequence). Trimming cost V 5 bases and J 0 bases, with 17 bases left between them. The CDR3 is 16 amino acids. The chain's CDR3 is CASSRGSRALSYEQYF. The CDR3 nucleotides read TGTGCCAGCAGCCGAGGCAGCAGGGCCCTCTCCTACGAGCAGTACTTC.

This clonotype showed up just a few times. The rearrangement links TRBV12-3 or TRBV12-4 to TRBJ1-6; D remains unclear. Trimming removed 5 bases from V and 0 bases from J, with 14 bases in between. The CDR3 has 17 amino acids. This CDR3 reads CASSHPAGSSYNSPLHF. Written as DNA, the CDR3 is TGTGCCAGCAGTCATCCCGCTGGTAGCTCCTATAATTCACCCCTCCACTTT.

The genes are TRBV14 and TRBJ1-5; TRBD1 matches 8 bases. The CDR3 contains 16 residues. The V and J ends lost 1 base and 4 bases, in that order; junction bases with no gene match: 6. Germline V CDR1 and CDR2: SGHDN, FVKESK. In DNA form, the CDR3 reads TGTGCCAGCAGCCAAGTATGGGACAGGAAAAATCAGCCCCAGCATTTT. Amino acid sequence: CASSQVWDRKNQPQHF.